The clone carrying this TCR beta chain was counted only a few times. The data belong to a study of neurological immune-mediated disorders. Synthesis of cDNA was accomplished via 5'RACE employing 10-nucleotide random UMIs. In TCRdb, the 5' RACE reads were re-called with MiXCR into one record per CDR3 protein. The table lists fewer than 80,000 distinct CDR3 sequences, approximately 4.6% of them singletons, with around 3.3% in the top ten. The V gene lost 1 base and the J gene lost 4 bases, with 13 bases spanning the gap. The germline CDR1 and CDR2 sequences are SGHTA and FQGNSA. The CDR3 is 15 residues long.

The sample taken for sequencing was PBMCs. This receptor was identified in a woman between 45 and 65 years old with multiple sclerosis. The V and J genes are TRBV7-2 and TRBJ1-2; maybe TRBD1 (6 bases). In DNA form, the CDR3 reads TGTGCCAGCAGCTTAGGTGGGGACACTTCCTATGGCTACACCTTC. It encodes CASSLGGDTSYGYTF. Based on the CDR3 plus reference TRBV7-2 and TRBJ1-2, the full variable domain is GAGVSQSPSNKVTEKGKDVELRCDPISGHTALYWYRQSLGQGLEFLIYFQGNSAPDKSGLPSDRFSAERTGGSVSTLTIQRTQQEDSAVYLCASSLGGDTSYGYTFGSGTRLTVV.